These 20 T cell receptor beta chains originate from one sample sequenced in a study of vaccination and CD4 T cells after COVID-19 (dated by TCRdb to the early 2020s). Reading the label with the study, this specimen's treatment or condition is: roughly 11-day PBMC culture with coronavirus spike peptide pools or control peptides (ViraFEST assay). These receptors' targets are unknown. Preparation of the library involved PCR. TCRdb lists the instrument as Illumina iSeq 100. At the Johns Hopkins FTIC core, DNA from the cultured CD4+ T cells underwent TCR sequencing with the Oncomine TCR Beta short-read assay. The raw public data were reprocessed by TCRdb itself: fastp quality trimming at Q25, MiXCR clonotype calling, in-frame beta chains only. Identical CDR3 protein sequences are pooled into one entry, listed with their most common genes and DNA. Within this sample are under 25,000 distinct CDR3 sequences, with approximately 27% of them counted one time only. The ten top clones hold about a tenth of the sample.

Sequencing used cultured CD4+ T cells from blood. The receptors were gathered from a human donor with COVID-19.

V usage is TRBV20-1 and J usage is TRBJ1-1; D possibly corresponds to TRBD1 (6 bases). Germline V gene lookup returns CDR1 DFQATT and CDR2 SNEGSKA (reference sequence). V lost 0 bases to trimming and J lost 6 bases, with 20 bases between them. This CDR3 region has 16 residues. CDR3 in amino acids: CSARDRQATTYAEAFF. The CDR3 coding sequence is TGCAGTGCTAGAGATCGACAGGCGACAACTTACGCTGAAGCTTTCTTT.

This clonotype was observed a few times. V and J are TRBV20-1 and TRBJ1-4; D gene ambiguous. From germline, CDR1 is DFQATT and CDR2 SNEGSKA (reference sequence). Trimming took off 0 bases at V and 0 bases at J, with 11 bases between the two ends. The CDR3 runs to 16 residues. Here the CDR3 reads CSARDLISATNEKLFF. The CDR3 nucleotides read TGCAGTGCTAGAGATCTCATCTCAGCAACTAATGAAAAACTGTTTTTT.

The sample holds a few counts of this clonotype. The chain is built from TRBV19 and TRBJ2-5; 14 bases match TRBD2. Germline values: CDR1 LNHDA, CDR2 SQIVND (reference sequence). CDR3 length: 16 residues. The J segment lost 5 bases and the V segment lost 1 base, leaving 3 bases of the junction unmatched. The CDR3 bases are TGTGCCAGTAGTATAGGACTAGCGGGGGGGAGGGAGACCCAGTACTTC. It encodes CASSIGLAGGRETQYF.

In this sample, this clonotype turned up a few times. The gene calls are TRBV2 and TRBJ2-3; D is undetermined. The ends were cut back, 3 bases at V and 0 bases at J, with 10 bases in the middle. The germline CDR1 and CDR2 sequences are SNHLY and FYNNEI. The CDR3 is made up of 15 amino acids. CDR3 DNA: TGTGCCAGCAGTGATCCCCGTACTAGCACAGATACGCAGTATTTT. It translates to CASSDPRTSTDTQYF.

The chain employs TRBV5-4 and TRBJ2-7; D unresolved. The CDR3 has 13 amino acids. Per the germline V gene, CDR1 is SGHNT and CDR2 is YYREEE (reference sequence). V shed 0 bases and J shed 3 bases, with 7 bases lying between them. DNA of the CDR3: TGTGCCAGCAGCTTGGATTTCAGCTACGAGCAGTACTTC. This gives the protein CASSLDFSYEQYF.

This clonotype was detected a few times. CDR3 sequence (DNA): TGTGCCAGCAGCTTAAACGGGGACAGAAGTGAGCAGTACTTC. This gives the protein CASSLNGDRSEQYF. The chain is built from TRBV7-3 and TRBJ2-7; TRBD1 matches 7 bases. CDR1 is SGHTA, CDR2 FQGTGA, per germline. J lost 7 bases, V lost 1 base, and 7 bases had no gene match. The CDR3 runs 14 residues.

The chain is built from TRBV6-2 or TRBV6-3 and TRBJ2-7; TRBD2 matches at 7 bases. CDR1 is MNHEY, CDR2 SVGEGT, per germline. The length of the CDR3 is 15 residues. Unmatched junction bases numbered 8, after V lost 4 bases and J lost 2 bases. The CDR3 region has the DNA TGTGCCAGCAGTTCCCCAAGCGGGGCTACCTACGAGCAGTACTTC. Translating gives CASSSPSGATYEQYF.

This clonotype was seen a handful of times. One end of the junction varies from germline; a read error may be responsible. The gene calls are TRBV5-3 and TRBJ1-6; D uncertain. TRBV5-3 is treated as an ORF (open reading frame) with a function not yet certain. The CDR3 is 14 residues long. CDR3 residues: CASSFDPYNSPLHF. CDR3 coding DNA: TGTGCCAGCAGCTTTGACCCCTATAATTCACCCCTCCACTTT.

This chain joins TRBV29-1 and TRBJ1-2, with D possibly matching TRBD1 (5 bases). CDR1 is SQVTM, CDR2 ANQGSEA, per germline. V was cut by 7 bases and J by 8 bases, with 17 bases left in between. The CDR3 is 12 residues long. Here the CDR3 reads CSDRVGGDGYTF. CDR3 bases: TGCAGCGACCGTGTCGGGGGGGACGGCTACACCTTC.

This clonotype was recorded a few times. The genes are TRBV19 and TRBJ2-5; 13 bases match TRBD2. Germline V gives CDR1 LNHDA, CDR2 SQIVND (reference sequence). This CDR3 is built from 15 residues. Trimming took 6 bases from V and 5 from J; bases not matched to a gene: 6. CDR3 residues: CASRLAGGSTETQYF. CDR3 nucleotide sequence: TGTGCCAGTAGACTAGCGGGGGGGTCCACCGAGACCCAGTACTTC.

V and J are TRBV18 and TRBJ1-5, with D unresolved. V lost 1 base and J lost 0, with 13 bases in between. CDR3 length equals 17 residues. CDR1 and CDR2 from the germline V gene are KGHSH and LQKENI. DNA of the CDR3: TGTGCCAGCTCACCACGGTTTGGAGATGATAGCAATCAGCCCCAGCATTTT. Protein: CASSPRFGDDSNQPQHF.

This clonotype rates as medium-sized. The chain uses TRBV7-2 and TRBJ1-5; a weak D match, TRBD1 (5 bases). Trimming took off 4 bases at V and 3 bases at J, with 13 bases between the two ends. There are 15 residues in the CDR3. Germline-derived CDR1 and CDR2 are SGHTA and FQGNSA. The CDR3 region is CASSSSGRPNQPQHF. CDR3 sequence (DNA): TGTGCCAGCAGCTCCTCGGGACGCCCCAATCAGCCCCAGCATTTT.

Concerning this clonotype: A read error is possible here, since a much larger clone lies one base away. The chain recombines TRBV6-5 with TRBJ1-1, with 7 bases aligning to TRBD1. The CDR3 sequence is 15 residues long. Germline V gives CDR1 MNHEY, CDR2 SVGAGI. The CDR3 sequence is CASSLGGGSNAEAFF. In DNA, the CDR3 is TGTGCCAGCAGTTTAGGGGGCGGTTCGAACGCTGAAGCTTTCTTT.

This clonotype has only a few counts. The gene calls are TRBV2 and TRBJ1-1; a possible D gene is TRBD1 (5 bases). The length of the CDR3 is 19 residues. With 8 bases removed from V and 4 bases from J, the gap between germline ends came to 32 bases. Germline CDR1 SNHLY, CDR2 FYNNEI. CDR3 DNA: TGTGCCAGCGCAGGCGGGGGAGGAGGACCCGTGAAGTATGGCACTGAAGCTTTCTTT. This codes for CASAGGGGGPVKYGTEAFF. The complete variable domain, with remaining parts taken from reference TRBV2 and TRBJ1-1, reads EPEVTQTPSHQVTQMGQEVILRCVPISNHLYFYWYRQILGQKVEFLVSFYNNEISEKSEIFDDQFSVERPDGSNFTLKIRSTKLEDSAMYFCASAGGGGGPVKYGTEAFFGQGTRLTVV.

This clonotype showed up just once. The chain joins TRBV25-1 to TRBJ2-2; 7 positions agree with TRBD2. There are 16 residues in the CDR3. Trimming removed 3 bases from V and 1 base from J; junction bases left unmatched: 5. Germline assignment: CDR1 MGHDK and CDR2 SYGVNS. This chain's CDR3 is CASSERGGWNTGELFF. Written as DNA, the CDR3 is TGTGCCAGCAGTGAGCGCGGGGGTTGGAACACCGGGGAGCTGTTTTTT.

The chain links TRBV19 to TRBJ1-6; D remains unclear. This CDR3 region has 14 residues. The germline V gene has CDR1 LNHDA and CDR2 SQIVND (reference sequence). The V end was cut by 7 bases, the J end by 2 bases, with 9 bases between. CDR3 sequence: CASTLGPYNSPLHF. The CDR3 DNA reads as TGTGCCAGTACCTTGGGCCCCTATAATTCACCCCTCCACTTT.

CDR3 protein: CASKQGATNTGELFF. CDR3 DNA sequence: TGTGCCAGCAAGCAGGGGGCGACGAACACCGGGGAGCTGTTTTTT. The chain combines TRBV6-4 with TRBJ2-2; 8 bases fit TRBD1. V was clipped by 7 bases and J by 0 bases; unmatched bases: 4. CDR1 and CDR2 from the germline V gene are MRHNA and SNTAGT. This CDR3 spans 15 amino acids.

J is TRBJ1-1 and V is TRBV6-2 or TRBV6-3, with D hard to call. CDR3 length: 15 residues. V was clipped by 0 bases and J by 0 bases, with 8 bases between them. Germline CDR1 MNHEY, CDR2 SVGEGT. CDR3 amino acids: CASSYSGRMNTEAFF. In DNA, the CDR3 is TGTGCCAGCAGTTACTCCGGGAGGATGAACACTGAAGCTTTCTTT.

The chain combines TRBV2 with TRBJ2-2; D uncertain. The CDR3 extends over 17 amino acids. The V end was cut by 5 bases, the J end by 6 bases, with 22 bases between. From germline, CDR1 is SNHLY and CDR2 FYNNEI. CDR3 coding DNA: TGTGCCAGCAGTCGACTCGGGTCCACTAAGTCATCCGGGGAGCTGTTTTTT. Translation gives CASSRLGSTKSSGELFF.

This rearrangement joins TRBV27 to TRBJ1-4, with D hard to call. Germline V CDR1 and CDR2: MNHEY, SMNVEV (reference sequence). Trimming took off 0 bases at V and 6 bases at J, with 11 bases between the two ends. The CDR3 sequence is 15 residues long. CDR3 in amino acids: CASSLSGSSYEKLFF. The DNA for the CDR3 is TGTGCCAGCAGTTTATCGGGCAGCTCCTATGAAAAACTGTTTTTT.